The sample holds a few counts of the clone carrying this T cell receptor beta chain. Its cognate antigen is unknown. It was template switching that added a universal primer site, and there were unique molecular identifiers on the cDNA. In TCRdb, the 5' RACE reads were re-called with MiXCR into one record per CDR3 protein. This table holds around 490,000 distinct CDR3 sequences, 12% to 15% found once. These data are taken from a study of identical twins. Study-wide points: Invariant cells of the MAIT and iNKT types might have partly distorted the zero-insertion analyses. Twin-shared out-of-frame alpha sequences were enriched for low generation probability.

This CDR3 is 13 amino acids long. Per the germline V gene, CDR1 is SGHKS and CDR2 is YYEKEE (reference sequence). Trimming cost V 1 base and J 5 bases, with 9 bases left between them. These data were also reused for a study on yellow fever vaccine responses in identical twins.

The V call is TRBV5-5, the J call TRBJ2-5; D is undetermined. The TCR was taken from a woman aged 18 to 35 in good health. The sample taken for sequencing was CD4+ T cells sorted from blood. The CDR3 sequence is CASSLPLGETQYF. Here the CDR3 DNA reads TGTGCCAGCAGCTTGCCACTCGGGGAGACCCAGTACTTC.